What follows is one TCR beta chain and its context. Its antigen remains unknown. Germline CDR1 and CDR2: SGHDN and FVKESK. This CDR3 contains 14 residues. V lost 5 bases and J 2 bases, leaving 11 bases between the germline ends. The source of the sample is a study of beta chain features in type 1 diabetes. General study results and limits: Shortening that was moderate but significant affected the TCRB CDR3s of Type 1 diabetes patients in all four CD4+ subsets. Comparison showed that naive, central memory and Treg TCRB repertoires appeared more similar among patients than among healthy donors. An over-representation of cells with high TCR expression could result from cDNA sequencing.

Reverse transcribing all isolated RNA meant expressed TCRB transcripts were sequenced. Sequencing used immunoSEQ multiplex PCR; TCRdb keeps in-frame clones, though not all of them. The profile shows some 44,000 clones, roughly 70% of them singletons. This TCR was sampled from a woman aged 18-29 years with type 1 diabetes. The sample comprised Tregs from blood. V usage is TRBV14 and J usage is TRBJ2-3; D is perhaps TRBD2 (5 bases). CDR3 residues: CASSDTGSTDTQYF. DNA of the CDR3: TGTGCCAGCAGCGACACGGGATCCACAGATACGCAGTATTTT.